This entry describes one TCR beta chain. V lost 4 bases and J lost 8; bases outside the gene matches: 11. This CDR3 region has 15 residues. CDR1 and CDR2 from the germline V gene are SGHNT and YYREEE (reference sequence). TCRdb re-analysed the RT-PCR reads in MiXCR, keeping a single row per CDR3 protein. The repertoire holds about 700,000 distinct CDR3 sequences, with over 12% as singletons. The source is a female donor in good health, serving as a healthy control. This chain connects TRBV5-4 to TRBJ2-1; 8 bases are shared with TRBD2. The source material was memory CD4+ T cells from blood. CDR3 loop: CASSLTSAPSHEQFF. The DNA of the CDR3 is TGTGCCAGCAGCCTGACTAGCGCGCCTTCCCATGAGCAGTTCTTC.